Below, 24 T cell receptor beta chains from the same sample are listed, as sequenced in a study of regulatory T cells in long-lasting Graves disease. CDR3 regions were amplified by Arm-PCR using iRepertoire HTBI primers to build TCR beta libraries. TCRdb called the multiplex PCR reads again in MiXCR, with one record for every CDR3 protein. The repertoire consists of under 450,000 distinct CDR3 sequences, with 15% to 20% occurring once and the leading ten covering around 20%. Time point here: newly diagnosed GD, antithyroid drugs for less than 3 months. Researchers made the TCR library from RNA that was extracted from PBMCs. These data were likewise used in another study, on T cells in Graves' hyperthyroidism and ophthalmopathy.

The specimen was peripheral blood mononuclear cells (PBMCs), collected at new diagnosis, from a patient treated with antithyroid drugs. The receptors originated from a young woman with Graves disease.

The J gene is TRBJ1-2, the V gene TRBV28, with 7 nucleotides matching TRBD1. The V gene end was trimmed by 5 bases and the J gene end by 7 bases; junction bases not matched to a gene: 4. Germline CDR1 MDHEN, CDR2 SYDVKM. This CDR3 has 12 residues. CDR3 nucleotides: TGTGCCAGCAGTCGTAGACAGGGTGGCTACACCTTC. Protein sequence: CASSRRQGGYTF.

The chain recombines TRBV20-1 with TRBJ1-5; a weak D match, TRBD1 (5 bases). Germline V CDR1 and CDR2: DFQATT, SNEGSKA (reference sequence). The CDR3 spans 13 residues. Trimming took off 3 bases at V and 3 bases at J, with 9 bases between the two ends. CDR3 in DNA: TGCAGTGCTAGGACAGCGCACAATCAGCCCCAGCATTTT. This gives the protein CSARTAHNQPQHF.

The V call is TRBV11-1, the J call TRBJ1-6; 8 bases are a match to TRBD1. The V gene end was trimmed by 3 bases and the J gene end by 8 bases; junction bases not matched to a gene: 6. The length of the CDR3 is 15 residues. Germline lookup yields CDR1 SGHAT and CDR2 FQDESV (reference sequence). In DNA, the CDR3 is TGTGCCAGCAGCTTGAGTAGGACAGGGTATTCACCCCTCCACTTT. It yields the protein CASSLSRTGYSPLHF.

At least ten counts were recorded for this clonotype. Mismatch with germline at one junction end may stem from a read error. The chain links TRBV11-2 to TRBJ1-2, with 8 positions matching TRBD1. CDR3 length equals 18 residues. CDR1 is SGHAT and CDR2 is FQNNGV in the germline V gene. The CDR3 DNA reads TGTGCCAGCAGCTCACTCCGGAGACAGGGGACCGATGGTTTCGGCAGGGTCTTC. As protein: CASSSLRRQGTDGFGRVF.

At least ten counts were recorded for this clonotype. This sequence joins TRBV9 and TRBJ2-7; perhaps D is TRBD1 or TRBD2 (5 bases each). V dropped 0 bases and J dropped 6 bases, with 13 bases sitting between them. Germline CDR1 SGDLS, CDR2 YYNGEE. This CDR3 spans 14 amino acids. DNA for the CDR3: TGTGCCAGCAGCGTAGCTGGGGGATCCATCGAGCAGTACTTC. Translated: CASSVAGGSIEQYF.

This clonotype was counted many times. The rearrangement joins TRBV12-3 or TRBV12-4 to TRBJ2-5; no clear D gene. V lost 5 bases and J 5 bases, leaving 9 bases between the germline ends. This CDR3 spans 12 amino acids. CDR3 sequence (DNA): TGTGCCAGCAGTGAACTGATGGAGACCCAGTACTTC. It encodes CASSELMETQYF.

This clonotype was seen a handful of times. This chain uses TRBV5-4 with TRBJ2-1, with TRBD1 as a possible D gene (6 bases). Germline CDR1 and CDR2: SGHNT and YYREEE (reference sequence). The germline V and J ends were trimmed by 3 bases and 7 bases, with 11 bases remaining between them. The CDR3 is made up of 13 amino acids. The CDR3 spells CASSSGGANEQFF. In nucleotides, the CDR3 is TGTGCCAGCAGCTCTGGGGGCGCGAATGAGCAGTTCTTC.

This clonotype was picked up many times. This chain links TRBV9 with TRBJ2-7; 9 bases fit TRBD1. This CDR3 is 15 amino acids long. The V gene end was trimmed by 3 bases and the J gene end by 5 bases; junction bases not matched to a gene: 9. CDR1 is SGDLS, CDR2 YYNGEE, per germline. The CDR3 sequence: CASSAQGQGEDEQYF. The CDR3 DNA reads TGTGCCAGCAGCGCCCAGGGACAGGGAGAGGACGAGCAGTACTTC.

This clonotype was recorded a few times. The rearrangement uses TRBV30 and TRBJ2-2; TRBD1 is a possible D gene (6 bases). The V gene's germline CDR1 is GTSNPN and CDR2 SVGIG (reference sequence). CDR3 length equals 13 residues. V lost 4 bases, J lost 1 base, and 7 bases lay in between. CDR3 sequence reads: CAWKGQNTGELFF. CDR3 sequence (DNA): TGTGCCTGGAAGGGACAGAACACCGGGGAGCTGTTTTTT.

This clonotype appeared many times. The CDR3 here is CASSYSSGTLSSYNSPLHF. The CDR3, as DNA: TGTGCCAGCAGTTACTCTTCGGGCACACTGAGCTCCTATAATTCACCCCTCCACTTT. This rearrangement joins TRBV6-2 or TRBV6-3 to TRBJ1-6, with D unresolved. CDR3 length: 19 residues. Germline values: CDR1 MNHEY, CDR2 SVGEGT. Trimming took 0 bases from V and 0 from J, leaving 15 bases between them.

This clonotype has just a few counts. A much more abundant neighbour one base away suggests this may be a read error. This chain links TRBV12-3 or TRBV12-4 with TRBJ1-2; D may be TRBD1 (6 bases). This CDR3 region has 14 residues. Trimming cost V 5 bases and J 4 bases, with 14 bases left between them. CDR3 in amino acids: CASSGPGHPYGYTF. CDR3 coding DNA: TGTGCCAGCAGTGGCCCGGGACACCCCTATGGCTACACCTTC.

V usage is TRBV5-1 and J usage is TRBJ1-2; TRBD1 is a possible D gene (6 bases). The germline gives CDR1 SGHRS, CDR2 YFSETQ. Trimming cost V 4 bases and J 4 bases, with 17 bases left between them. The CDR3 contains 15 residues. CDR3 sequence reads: CASSPQVGGFYGYTF. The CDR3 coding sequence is TGCGCCAGCAGCCCCCAGGTAGGGGGGTTCTATGGCTACACCTTC.

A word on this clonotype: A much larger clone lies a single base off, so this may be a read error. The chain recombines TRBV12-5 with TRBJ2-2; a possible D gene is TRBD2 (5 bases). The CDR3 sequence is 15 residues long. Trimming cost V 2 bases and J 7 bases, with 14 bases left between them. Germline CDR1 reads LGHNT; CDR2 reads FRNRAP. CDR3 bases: TGTGCTAGTGGTTTGTGGACTGGGAAGGGCGGGGAGCTGTTTTTT. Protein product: CASGLWTGKGGELFF.

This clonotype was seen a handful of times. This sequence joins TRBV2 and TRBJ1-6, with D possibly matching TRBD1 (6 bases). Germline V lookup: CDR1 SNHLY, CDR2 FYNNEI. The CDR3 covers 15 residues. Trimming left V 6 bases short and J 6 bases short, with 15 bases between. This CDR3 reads CASSADRQTNSPLHF. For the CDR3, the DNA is TGTGCCAGCAGCGCAGACAGGCAAACTAATTCACCCCTCCACTTT.

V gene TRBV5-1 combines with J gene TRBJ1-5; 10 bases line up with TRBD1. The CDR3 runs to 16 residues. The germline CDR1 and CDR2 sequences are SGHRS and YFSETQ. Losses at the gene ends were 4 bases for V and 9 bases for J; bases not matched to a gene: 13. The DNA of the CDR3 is TGCGCCAGCAGCCACCCCATTAGGGACAGGGGACTGCCCCAGCATTTT. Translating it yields CASSHPIRDRGLPQHF.

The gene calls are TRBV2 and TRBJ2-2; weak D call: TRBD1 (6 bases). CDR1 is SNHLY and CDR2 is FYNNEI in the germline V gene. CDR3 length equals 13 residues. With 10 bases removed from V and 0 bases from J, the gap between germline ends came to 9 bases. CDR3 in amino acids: CANSGANTGELFF. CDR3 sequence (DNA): TGTGCCAACTCAGGGGCGAACACCGGGGAGCTGTTTTTT.

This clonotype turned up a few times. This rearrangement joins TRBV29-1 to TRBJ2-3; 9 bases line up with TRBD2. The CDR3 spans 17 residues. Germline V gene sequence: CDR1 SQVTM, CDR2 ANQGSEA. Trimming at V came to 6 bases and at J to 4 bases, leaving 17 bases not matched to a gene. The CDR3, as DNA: TGCAGCGTCGGATGGCGGGGGGGCCCGAGGGTTGCAGATACGCAGTATTTT. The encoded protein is CSVGWRGGPRVADTQYF.

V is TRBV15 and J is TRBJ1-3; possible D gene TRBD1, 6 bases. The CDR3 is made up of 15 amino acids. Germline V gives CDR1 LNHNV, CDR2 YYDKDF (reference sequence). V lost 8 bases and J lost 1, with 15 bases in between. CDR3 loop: CATAGWGPSGNTIYF. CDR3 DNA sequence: TGTGCCACCGCCGGTTGGGGGCCTTCTGGAAACACCATATATTTT.

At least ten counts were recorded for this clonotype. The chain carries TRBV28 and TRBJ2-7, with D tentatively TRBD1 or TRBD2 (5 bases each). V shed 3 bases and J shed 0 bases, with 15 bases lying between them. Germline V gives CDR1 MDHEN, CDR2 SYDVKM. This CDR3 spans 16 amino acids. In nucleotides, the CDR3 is TGTGCCAGCAGTTTCGACCTAGGGGAGAGCTCCTACGAGCAGTACTTC. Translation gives CASSFDLGESSYEQYF.

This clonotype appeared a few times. In nucleotides, the CDR3 is TGTGCCACCAGCCGGGGACTCATGTACGATACGCAGTATTTT. Protein product: CATSRGLMYDTQYF. The rearrangement links TRBV24-1 to TRBJ2-3, with D possibly matching TRBD2 (6 bases). CDR3 length: 14 amino acids. Germline-derived CDR1 and CDR2 are KGHDR and SFDVKD. The V gene lost 7 bases and the J gene lost 6 bases, with 16 bases spanning the gap.

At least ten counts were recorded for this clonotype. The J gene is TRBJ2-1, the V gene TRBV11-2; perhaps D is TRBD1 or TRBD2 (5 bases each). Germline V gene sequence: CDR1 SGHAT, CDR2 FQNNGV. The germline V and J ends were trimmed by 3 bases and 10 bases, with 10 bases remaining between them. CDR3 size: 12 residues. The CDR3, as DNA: TGTGCCAGCAGCTTTGAACGGGGCGAGCAGTTCTTC. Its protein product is CASSFERGEQFF.

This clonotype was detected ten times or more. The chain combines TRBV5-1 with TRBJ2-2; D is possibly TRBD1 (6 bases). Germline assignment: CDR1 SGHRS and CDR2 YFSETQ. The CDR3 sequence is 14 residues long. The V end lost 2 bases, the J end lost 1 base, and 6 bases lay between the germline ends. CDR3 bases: TGCGCCAGCAGCTTACAGGGGAACACCGGGGAGCTGTTTTTT. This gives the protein CASSLQGNTGELFF.

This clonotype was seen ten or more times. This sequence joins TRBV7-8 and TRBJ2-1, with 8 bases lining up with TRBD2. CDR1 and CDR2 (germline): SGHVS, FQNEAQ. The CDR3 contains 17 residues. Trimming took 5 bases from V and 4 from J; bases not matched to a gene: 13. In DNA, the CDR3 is TGTGCCAGCAGCCGCACCCTTGGGACGGGGGGGTACAATGAGCAGTTCTTC. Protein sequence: CASSRTLGTGGYNEQFF. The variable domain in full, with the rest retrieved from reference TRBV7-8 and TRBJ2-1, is GAGVSQSPRYKVAKRGQDVALRCDPISGHVSLFWYQQALGQGPEFLTYFQNEAQLDKSGLPSDRFFAERPEGSVSTLKIQRTQQEDSAVYLCASSRTLGTGGYNEQFFGPGTRLTVL.

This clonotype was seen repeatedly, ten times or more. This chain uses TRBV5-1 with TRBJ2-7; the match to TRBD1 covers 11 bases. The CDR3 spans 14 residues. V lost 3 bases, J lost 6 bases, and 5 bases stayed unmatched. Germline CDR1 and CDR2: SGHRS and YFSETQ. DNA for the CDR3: TGCGCCAGCAGCTCCGGGACAGGGGGAAGCGAGCAGTACTTC. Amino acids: CASSSGTGGSEQYF.